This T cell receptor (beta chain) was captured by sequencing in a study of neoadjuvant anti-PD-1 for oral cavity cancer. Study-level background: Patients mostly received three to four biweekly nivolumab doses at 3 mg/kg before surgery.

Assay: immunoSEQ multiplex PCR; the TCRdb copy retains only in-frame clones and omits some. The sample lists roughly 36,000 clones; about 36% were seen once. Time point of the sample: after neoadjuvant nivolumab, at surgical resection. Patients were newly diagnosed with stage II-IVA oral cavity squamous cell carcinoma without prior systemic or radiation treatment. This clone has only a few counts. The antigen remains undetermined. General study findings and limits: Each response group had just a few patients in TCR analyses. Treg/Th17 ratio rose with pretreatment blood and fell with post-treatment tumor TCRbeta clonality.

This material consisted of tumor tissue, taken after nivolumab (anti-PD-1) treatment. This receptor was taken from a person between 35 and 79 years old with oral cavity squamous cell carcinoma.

As DNA, the CDR3 is TGCGCCAGCAGCTTGGATATTTGGACACGACAGCCCCAGCATTTT. It codes for CASSLDIWTRQPQHF. V is TRBV5-1 and J is TRBJ1-5; tentatively, D is TRBD1 (5 bases). The CDR3 spans 15 residues. The V gene lost 0 bases and the J gene lost 7 bases, with 14 bases spanning the gap. Germline CDR1 reads SGHRS; CDR2 reads YFSETQ.